The next 15 T cell receptor beta chains were all read from a single sample in a study of CD4 T cells in relation to SARS-CoV-2 and coronaviruses. TCRdb's table, derived via immunoSEQ multiplex PCR, lists solely in-frame clones and lacks some. The sample includes roughly 60,000 clones, 94% of them seen just once. Unexposed donor CD4+ T cells date from about 2011-2019, before the COVID-19 pandemic. Material for sequencing was naive CD4+ T cells from PBMCs. Documented subset: naive CD4+ T cells isolated by negative enrichment. Every receptor here comes from a human donor in good health.

In its sample, this clone was seen a few times. V and J are TRBV7-3 and TRBJ2-2; D remains unclear. Germline assignment: CDR1 SGHTA and CDR2 FQGTGA. The CDR3 has 13 residues. The V end was cut by 6 bases, the J end by 0 bases, with 5 bases between. CDR3 in amino acids: CASSRANTGELFF. The CDR3 DNA reads as TGTGCCAGCAGTCGGGCGAACACCGGGGAGCTGTTTTTT.

The chain links TRBV7-3 to TRBJ2-3, with 8 bases matching TRBD2. Per germline, CDR1 SGHTA and CDR2 FQGTGA. CDR3 length: 17 residues. V lost 0 bases, J lost 3 bases, and 8 bases stayed unmatched. This CDR3 reads CASSLTPGGTGTDTQYF. The CDR3 bases are TGTGCCAGCAGCTTAACGCCGGGGGGGACCGGGACAGATACGCAGTATTTT.

CDR3 protein: CASSPYGLAVTDTQYF. The CDR3 DNA sequence: TGTGCCAGCTCACCCTATGGACTAGCGGTCACAGATACGCAGTATTTT. The chain is built from TRBV18 and TRBJ2-3, with 10 bases aligning to TRBD2. The V segment lost 3 bases and the J segment 2 bases; nucleotides outside the gene matches: 5. The CDR3 sequence is 16 residues long. Per germline, CDR1 KGHSH and CDR2 LQKENI.

V and J are TRBV7-9 and TRBJ1-2; no firm D call. Germline V gene sequence: CDR1 SEHNR, CDR2 FQNEAQ (reference sequence). The CDR3 loop spans 15 amino acids. Trimming stripped 0 bases from V and 3 bases from J, with 11 bases between. The CDR3 DNA follows: TGTGCCAGCAGCTTAGCGCTGAAGACGCACTATGGCTACACCTTC. This gives the protein CASSLALKTHYGYTF.

CDR3 protein: CASSPITDRSTDTQYF. In DNA, the CDR3 is TGTGCCAGCAGCCCAATTACGGACAGGAGCACAGATACGCAGTATTTT. The genes are TRBV7-9 and TRBJ2-3; 7 bases match TRBD1. Germline-derived CDR1 and CDR2 are SEHNR and FQNEAQ (reference sequence). After removal of 5 bases from V and 0 bases from J, the junction contained 8 bases not matched to a gene. The CDR3 is made up of 16 amino acids.

CDR3 in DNA: TGTGCCAGCAGCGTAGAAGCCAGGGGGCGTTACGAGCAGTACTTC. Amino acid sequence: CASSVEARGRYEQYF. The chain joins TRBV9 to TRBJ2-7; TRBD1 matches at 8 bases. The CDR3 is 15 residues long. After removal of 0 bases from V and 4 bases from J, the junction contained 6 bases not matched to a gene. Germline CDR1 is SGDLS and CDR2 is YYNGEE. Together with reference TRBV9 and TRBJ2-7, the CDR3 gives the full variable domain: DSGVTQTPKHLITATGQRVTLRCSPRSGDLSVYWYQQSLDQGLQFLIQYYNGEERAKGNILERFSAQQFPDLHSELNLSSLELGDSALYFCASSVEARGRYEQYFGPGTRLTVT.

V and J are TRBV14 and TRBJ2-5, with TRBD2 identical over 8 bases. The length of the CDR3 is 15 residues. V lost 4 bases and J lost 4; bases outside the gene matches: 8. Germline assignment: CDR1 SGHDN and CDR2 FVKESK. The CDR3 is CASSLDSGRGETQYF. The CDR3 coding sequence is TGTGCCAGCAGCCTTGACAGCGGGAGAGGAGAGACCCAGTACTTC.

J is TRBJ2-1 and V is TRBV4-1; 12 nucleotides match TRBD2. CDR1 is MGHRA, CDR2 YSYEKL, per germline. V shed 0 bases, J shed 0 bases, and the junction held 6 bases outside the gene matches. This CDR3 spans 19 amino acids. DNA for the CDR3: TGCGCCAGCAGCCAAGAAGGACTAGCGGGAAGAAGCTCCTACAATGAGCAGTTCTTC. This gives the protein CASSQEGLAGRSSYNEQFF.

The genes are TRBV12-3 or TRBV12-4 and TRBJ1-1; D is undetermined. This CDR3 region has 13 residues. V lost 5 bases, J lost 3 bases, and 10 bases lay in between. The CDR3 protein is CASSLTRDTEAFF. The CDR3 DNA follows: TGTGCCAGCAGTCTCACACGGGACACTGAAGCTTTCTTT.

Note on this clone: The same CDR3 can be traced to other DNA sequences in this sample. The V and J genes are TRBV12-3 or TRBV12-4 and TRBJ2-1; the match to TRBD2 covers 9 bases. The CDR3 extends over 11 amino acids. V was pared by 9 bases and J by 10 bases, with 4 bases of the junction left unmatched. The CDR3 here is CASSGREEQFF. Here the CDR3 DNA reads TGTGCCAGTAGCGGGAGAGAAGAGCAGTTCTTC.

This chain joins TRBV7-3 and TRBJ2-1, with D perhaps TRBD2 (7 bases). CDR3 length: 15 residues. Trimming shortened V by 5 bases and J by 7 bases, and 18 bases separated the two germline ends. The V gene's germline CDR1 is SGHTA and CDR2 FQGTGA. The CDR3 nucleotides are TGTGCCAGCAGCACACGGGGGGCGAGAGGTAATGAGCAGTTCTTC. Its translation: CASSTRGARGNEQFF.

The chain recombines TRBV5-1 with TRBJ1-1, with a tentative D call TRBD1 (6 bases). Per the germline V gene, CDR1 is SGHRS and CDR2 is YFSETQ. The CDR3 has 13 amino acids. Deletions cut 4 bases from V and 8 bases from J, with 15 bases between. The CDR3 reads CASSKTGYLEAFF. CDR3 coding DNA: TGCGCCAGCAGCAAGACAGGCTACCTGGAAGCTTTCTTT. The variable domain in full, completed from reference TRBV5-1 and TRBJ1-1, reads KAGVTQTPRYLIKTRGQQVTLSCSPISGHRSVSWYQQTPGQGLQFLFEYFSETQRNKGNFPGRFSGRQFSNSRSEMNVSTLELGDSALYLCASSKTGYLEAFFGQGTRLTVV.

This sequence joins TRBV12-3 or TRBV12-4 and TRBJ2-7, with TRBD1 identical over 8 bases. CDR3 length: 12 residues. The V and J ends lost 5 bases and 6 bases, in that order; junction bases with no gene match: 3. CDR3 sequence (DNA): TGTGCCAGCAGTGTGACAGGGGTCGAGCAGTACTTC. It yields the protein CASSVTGVEQYF.

This sequence joins TRBV15 and TRBJ1-1; 7 bases match TRBD1. Germline trimming cut 5 bases from V and 4 bases from J; bases unmatched to any gene: 10. This CDR3 is 15 amino acids long. The germline V gene encodes CDR1 LNHNV and CDR2 YYDKDF (reference sequence). The CDR3 region is CATSQDRELPTEAFF. The CDR3 nucleotides read TGTGCCACCAGCCAAGACAGGGAATTACCCACTGAAGCTTTCTTT.

The J gene is TRBJ1-1, the V gene TRBV2; no clear D gene. The CDR3 runs 12 residues. Trimming shortened V by 1 base and J by 1 base, and 1 base separated the two germline ends. Germline assignment: CDR1 SNHLY and CDR2 FYNNEI. This CDR3 reads CASSEGNTEAFF. CDR3 sequence (DNA): TGTGCCAGCAGTGAAGGGAACACTGAAGCTTTCTTT.